These 16 T cell receptor beta chains came from one sample sequenced in a study of CD8 T cells in Susac syndrome. A quantity of 0.5 to 1 ug RNA underwent reverse transcription using random hexamers. Using its own MiXCR run on the immunoSEQ multiplex PCR reads, TCRdb lists one record per CDR3 protein. The sample has 100,000 to 150,000 distinct CDR3 sequences; about 95% are singletons. The sample consisted of CD4+ T cells from PBMCs. Every receptor here comes from a human donor in good health.

This sequence joins TRBV24-1 and TRBJ2-1; TRBD2 might be the D (6 bases). The CDR3 loop spans 14 amino acids. The germline V gene encodes CDR1 KGHDR and CDR2 SFDVKD. The V end lost 3 bases, the J end lost 8 bases, and 13 bases lay between the germline ends. CDR3 bases: TGTGCCACCAGTGATCCGACTAGTCTCTATGAGCAGTTCTTC. It codes for CATSDPTSLYEQFF.

V is TRBV29-1 and J is TRBJ2-7; perhaps TRBD2 as D (5 bases). Deletions cut 4 bases from V and 6 bases from J, with 13 bases between. The germline V gene encodes CDR1 SQVTM and CDR2 ANQGSEA. The CDR3 runs 12 residues. The CDR3 spells CSVAPSMGEQYF. The CDR3 DNA reads as TGCAGCGTTGCTCCTAGCATGGGCGAGCAGTACTTC.

The rearrangement links TRBV24-1 to TRBJ2-2, with 8 positions matching TRBD2. The CDR3 extends over 13 amino acids. With V trimmed by 6 bases and J by 9 bases, 5 bases remained unmatched. Germline V gene sequence: CDR1 KGHDR, CDR2 SFDVKD. CDR3 loop: CATSSSGIWELFF. The CDR3 nucleotides read TGTGCCACCAGTAGTAGCGGGATTTGGGAGCTGTTTTTT.

The chain joins TRBV27 to TRBJ2-1; D call uncertain. This CDR3 contains 16 residues. V lost 7 bases and J lost 6, with 22 bases in between. Germline CDR1 MNHEY, CDR2 SMNVEV (reference sequence). This chain's CDR3 is CASKTYLGKPLNEQFF. The DNA of the CDR3 is TGTGCCAGCAAGACGTATTTAGGTAAACCTCTCAATGAGCAGTTCTTC.

The chain employs TRBV29-1 and TRBJ2-1; D may correspond to TRBD1 or TRBD2 (5 bases each). The CDR3 covers 13 residues. Trimming removed 8 bases at V and 10 bases at J, with 21 bases between. Germline CDR1 reads SQVTM; CDR2 reads ANQGSEA. The CDR3 DNA sequence: TGCAGCCTCTCACAGCCCTCGAGGGGAGAGCAGTTCTTC. It codes for CSLSQPSRGEQFF.

J is TRBJ2-5 and V is TRBV12-3 or TRBV12-4; D is perhaps TRBD2 (5 bases). Between the trimmed V and J ends, which lost 7 bases and 5 bases, there was a span of 14 bases. This CDR3 spans 13 amino acids. CDR3 DNA sequence: TGTGCCAGCACCAAACTAGTGGGGGAGACCCAGTACTTC. This gives the protein CASTKLVGETQYF.

In its sample, this clonotype was seen once. V usage is TRBV29-1 and J usage is TRBJ1-2; no reliable D call. The V end was cut by 3 bases, the J end by 8 bases, with 22 bases between. Germline V gene lookup returns CDR1 SQVTM and CDR2 ANQGSEA. The CDR3 is made up of 15 amino acids. CDR3 DNA sequence: TGCAGCGTTGACAACTTATCATCTCCTACATTCGGCTACACCTTC. It yields the protein CSVDNLSSPTFGYTF.

The genes are TRBV5-1 and TRBJ1-1; 8 bases line up with TRBD1. The germline CDR1 and CDR2 sequences are SGHRS and YFSETQ. The CDR3 covers 14 residues. V was pared by 7 bases and J by 6 bases, with 11 bases of the junction left unmatched. The CDR3 DNA follows: TGCGCCAGCTTCCCCAGGACAGGGATCTCTGAAGCTTTCTTT. It yields the protein CASFPRTGISEAFF.

This clonotype showed up just once. The chain recombines TRBV2 with TRBJ2-1; unclear D gene. Between the trimmed V and J ends, which lost 7 bases and 6 bases, there was a span of 7 bases. Germline V gene data show CDR1 as SNHLY and CDR2 as FYNNEI. The CDR3 is 11 amino acids. CDR3 coding DNA: TGTGCCAGCACACGTGTCAATGAGCAGTTCTTC. The encoded protein is CASTRVNEQFF.

This clonotype was recorded only once. The rearrangement joins TRBV6-6 to TRBJ1-1; 7 bases are a match to TRBD1. CDR3 size: 14 residues. V dropped 6 bases and J dropped 1; count of bases not matched to a gene: 5. Per the germline V gene, CDR1 is MNHNY and CDR2 is SVGAGI (reference sequence). CDR3 bases: TGTGCCAGCAGCTCCGGGACAGCGAACACTGAAGCTTTCTTT. The encoded protein is CASSSGTANTEAFF.

The chain couples TRBV3-1 to TRBJ2-7, with TRBD1 as a possible D gene (6 bases). Trimming took off 3 bases at V and 5 bases at J, with 11 bases between the two ends. Germline CDR1 reads LGHDT; CDR2 reads YNNKEL (reference sequence). CDR3 size: 13 residues. In nucleotides, the CDR3 is TGTGCCAGCAGCCAGAGAGGGGGAAACGAGCAGTACTTC. Translation gives CASSQRGGNEQYF.

The chain is built from TRBV5-1 and TRBJ2-5; either TRBD1 or TRBD2 may supply D (5 bases each). The V gene lost 4 bases and the J gene lost 1 base, with 17 bases spanning the gap. The CDR3 loop spans 16 amino acids. The V gene's germline CDR1 is SGHRS and CDR2 YFSETQ. For the CDR3, the DNA is TGCGCCAGCAGCACTGGACCTCGTGGGGGCCAAGAGACCCAGTACTTC. Amino acid sequence: CASSTGPRGGQETQYF.

V and J are TRBV12-3 or TRBV12-4 and TRBJ2-7, with TRBD2 identical over 9 bases. There are 13 residues in the CDR3. V lost 3 bases, J lost 7 bases, and 4 bases stayed unmatched. CDR3 DNA: TGTGCCAGCAGTTTGGCCCTAGCGGGGGAGCAGTACTTC. Translated, it gives CASSLALAGEQYF.

This chain connects TRBV29-1 to TRBJ2-7; D gene ambiguous. Germline CDR1 is SQVTM and CDR2 is ANQGSEA. Trimming removed 4 bases at V and 1 base at J, with 8 bases between. CDR3 length: 12 amino acids. CDR3 sequence reads: CSVVKASYEQYF. The CDR3 nucleotides are TGCAGCGTTGTAAAGGCTTCCTACGAGCAGTACTTC.

This sequence joins TRBV19 and TRBJ2-2; D gene unclear. This CDR3 is 12 amino acids long. The germline V and J ends were trimmed by 6 bases and 7 bases, with 9 bases remaining between them. Germline loops: CDR1 LNHDA, CDR2 SQIVND (reference sequence). CDR3 DNA sequence: TGTGCCAGTAGGCGGTCCAACGGGGAGCTGTTTTTT. This sequence encodes CASRRSNGELFF.

The chain carries TRBV28 and TRBJ2-7; D is uncertain. Germline V CDR1 and CDR2: MDHEN, SYDVKM. This CDR3 is 12 amino acids long. V lost 4 bases to trimming and J lost 3 bases, with 7 bases between them. The CDR3 nucleotides read TGTGCCAGCAGTTCCACGGGCTACGAGCAGTACTTC. Translating gives CASSSTGYEQYF.